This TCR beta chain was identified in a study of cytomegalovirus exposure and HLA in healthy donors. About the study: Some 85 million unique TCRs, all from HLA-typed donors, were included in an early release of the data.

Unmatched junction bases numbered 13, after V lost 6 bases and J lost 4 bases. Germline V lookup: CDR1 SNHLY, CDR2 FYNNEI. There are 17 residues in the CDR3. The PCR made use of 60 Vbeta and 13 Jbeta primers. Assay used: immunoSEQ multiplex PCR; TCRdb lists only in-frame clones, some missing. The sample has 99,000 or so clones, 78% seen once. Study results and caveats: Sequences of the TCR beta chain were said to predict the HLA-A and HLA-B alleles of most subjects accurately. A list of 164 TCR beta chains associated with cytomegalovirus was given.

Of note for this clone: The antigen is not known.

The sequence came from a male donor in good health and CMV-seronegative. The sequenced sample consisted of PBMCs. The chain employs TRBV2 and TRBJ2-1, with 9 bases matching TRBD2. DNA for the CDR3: TGTGCCAGCAGCGCGGGAGGGGCGGGAGCCTGGTACAATGAGCAGTTCTTC. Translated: CASSAGGAGAWYNEQFF. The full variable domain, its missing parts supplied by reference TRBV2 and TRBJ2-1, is EPEVTQTPSHQVTQMGQEVILRCVPISNHLYFYWYRQILGQKVEFLVSFYNNEISEKSEIFDDQFSVERPDGSNFTLKIRSTKLEDSAMYFCASSAGGAGAWYNEQFFGPGTRLTVL.